The following is a TCR beta chain sequence with its context. Antigen specificity is unknown. A 5'RACE reaction primed in the constant segment made cDNA libraries of TCR alpha and TCR beta, and these carried sample barcodes and UMIs. TCRdb fed the 5' RACE reads into MiXCR, producing one record per CDR3 protein. The repertoire holds over 300,000 distinct CDR3 sequences, with less than 25% as singletons. The record originates from a study of T-cell memory formation after mild COVID-19. General study findings and limits: Cross-reactive memory seemingly joined, as some responding clones were found in pre-infection memory.

V lost 2 bases and J lost 3; bases outside the gene matches: 5. This CDR3 spans 16 amino acids. Material: PBMCs or a T cell subset sorted from them (not recorded which). The TCR originated in a man in his late teens or twenties who had mild COVID-19 (a few samples of this study predate the infection). Cell type and time point are not known. This chain joins TRBV12-3 or TRBV12-4 and TRBJ2-3; 10 bases align to TRBD2. For the CDR3, the DNA is TGTGCCAGCAGTTTATTAGGACTAGCGGATACAGATACGCAGTATTTT. Translated: CASSLLGLADTDTQYF.